The source of this T cell receptor beta chain is a study of T-cell memory formation after mild COVID-19. Study-level background: TCR clusters showed largely donor specificity.

V was clipped by 5 bases and J by 5 bases; unmatched bases: 9. Germline-derived CDR1 and CDR2 are SQVTM and ANQGSEA. The CDR3 has 14 amino acids. This clonotype was recorded many times. Its antigen remains unidentified. Study results and limitations: Researchers report contracting CD4+ clones mostly in CM and EM, with CD8+ clones in EMRA.

In TCRdb, the 5' RACE reads were re-called with MiXCR into one record per CDR3 protein. The table has some 300,000 distinct CDR3 sequences, roughly 19% seen once. The rearrangement joins TRBV29-1 to TRBJ1-2; 9 bases line up with TRBD1. This receptor was identified in a man aged 18-30 years who had mild COVID-19 (a few samples of this study predate the infection). Cell type and time point are not known. Sequenced input: PBMCs or a T cell subset sorted from them (not recorded which). Here the CDR3 DNA reads TGCAGCGTTTACCCTCTAGGACAGGGGTATGGCTACACCTTC. It specifies CSVYPLGQGYGYTF.